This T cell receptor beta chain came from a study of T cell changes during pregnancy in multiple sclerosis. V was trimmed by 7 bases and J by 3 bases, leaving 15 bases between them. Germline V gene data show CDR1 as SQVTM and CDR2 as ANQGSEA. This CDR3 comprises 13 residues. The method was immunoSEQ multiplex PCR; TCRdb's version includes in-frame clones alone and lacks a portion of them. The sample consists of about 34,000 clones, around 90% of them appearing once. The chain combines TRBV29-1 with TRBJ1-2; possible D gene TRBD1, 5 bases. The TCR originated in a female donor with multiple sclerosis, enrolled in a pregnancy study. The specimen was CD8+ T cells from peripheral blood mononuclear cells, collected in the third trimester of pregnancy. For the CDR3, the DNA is TGCAGCGCCCGAAAGGGAGGGGACTATGGCTACACCTTC. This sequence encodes CSARKGGDYGYTF.